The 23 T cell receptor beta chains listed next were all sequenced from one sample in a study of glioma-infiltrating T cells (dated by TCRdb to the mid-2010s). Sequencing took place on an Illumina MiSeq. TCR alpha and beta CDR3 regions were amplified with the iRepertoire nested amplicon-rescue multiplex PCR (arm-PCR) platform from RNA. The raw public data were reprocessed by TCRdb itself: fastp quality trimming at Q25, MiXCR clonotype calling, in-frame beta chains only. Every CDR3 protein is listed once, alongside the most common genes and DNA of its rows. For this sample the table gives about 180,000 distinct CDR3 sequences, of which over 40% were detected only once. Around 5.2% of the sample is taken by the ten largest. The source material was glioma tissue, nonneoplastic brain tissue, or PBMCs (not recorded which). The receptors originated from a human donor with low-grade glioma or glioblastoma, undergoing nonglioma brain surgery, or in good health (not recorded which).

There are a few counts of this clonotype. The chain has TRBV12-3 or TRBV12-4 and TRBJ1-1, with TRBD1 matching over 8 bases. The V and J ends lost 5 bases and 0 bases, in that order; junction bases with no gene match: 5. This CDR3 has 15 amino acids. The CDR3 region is CASSPGTGVNTEAFF. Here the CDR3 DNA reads TGTGCCAGCAGTCCGGGGACAGGAGTGAACACTGAAGCTTTCTTT.

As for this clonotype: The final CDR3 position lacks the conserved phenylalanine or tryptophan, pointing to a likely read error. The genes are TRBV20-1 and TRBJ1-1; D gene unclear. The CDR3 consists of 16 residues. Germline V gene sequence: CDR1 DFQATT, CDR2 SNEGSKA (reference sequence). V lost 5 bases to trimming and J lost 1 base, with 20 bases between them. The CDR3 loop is CSALLNSFVQNTEAFY. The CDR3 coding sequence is TGCAGTGCTCTTCTAAACAGTTTTGTCCAGAACACTGAAGCTTTCTAT.

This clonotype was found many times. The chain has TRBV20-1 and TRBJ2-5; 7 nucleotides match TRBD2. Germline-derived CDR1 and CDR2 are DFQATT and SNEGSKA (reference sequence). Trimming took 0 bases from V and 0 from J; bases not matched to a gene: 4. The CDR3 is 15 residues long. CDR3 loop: CSARDPAGYQETQYF. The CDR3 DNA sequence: TGCAGTGCTAGAGATCCAGCGGGATACCAAGAGACCCAGTACTTC.

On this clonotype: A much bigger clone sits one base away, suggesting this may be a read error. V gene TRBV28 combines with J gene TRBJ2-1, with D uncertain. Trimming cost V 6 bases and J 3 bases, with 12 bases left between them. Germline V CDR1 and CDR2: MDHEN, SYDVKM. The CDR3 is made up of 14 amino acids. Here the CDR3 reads CASSLLGIYNEQFF. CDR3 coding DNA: TGTGCCAGCAGCCTCCTCGGCATCTACAATGAGCAGTTCTTC.

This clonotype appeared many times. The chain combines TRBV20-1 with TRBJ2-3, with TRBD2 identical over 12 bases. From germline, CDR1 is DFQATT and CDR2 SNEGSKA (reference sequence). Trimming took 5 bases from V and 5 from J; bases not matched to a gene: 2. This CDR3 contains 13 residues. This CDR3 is CSALLAGGDTQYF. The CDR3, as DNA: TGCAGTGCTCTACTAGCGGGGGGAGATACGCAGTATTTT.

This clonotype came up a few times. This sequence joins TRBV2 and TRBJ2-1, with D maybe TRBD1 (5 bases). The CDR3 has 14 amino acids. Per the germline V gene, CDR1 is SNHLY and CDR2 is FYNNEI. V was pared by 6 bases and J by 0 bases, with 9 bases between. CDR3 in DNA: TGTGCCAGCAGGGATGACAGCTCCTACAATGAGCAGTTCTTC. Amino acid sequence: CASRDDSSYNEQFF.

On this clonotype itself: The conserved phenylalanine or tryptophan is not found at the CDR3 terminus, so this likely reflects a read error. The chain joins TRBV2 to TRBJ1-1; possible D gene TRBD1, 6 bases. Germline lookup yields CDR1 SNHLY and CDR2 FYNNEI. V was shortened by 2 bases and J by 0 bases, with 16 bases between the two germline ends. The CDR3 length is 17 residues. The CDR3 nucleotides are TGTGCCAGCAGTGAACAGGGGACACGTCGTCTGAACACTGAAGCTTTCTCT. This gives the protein CASSEQGTRRLNTEAFS.

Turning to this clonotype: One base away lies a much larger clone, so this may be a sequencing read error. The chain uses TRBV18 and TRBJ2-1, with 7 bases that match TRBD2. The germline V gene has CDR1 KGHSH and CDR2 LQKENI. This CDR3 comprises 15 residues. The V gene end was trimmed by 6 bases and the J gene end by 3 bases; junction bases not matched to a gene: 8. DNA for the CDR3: TGTGCCAGCTCCCAGGGACTATCGGACTACAATGAGCAGTTCTTC. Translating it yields CASSQGLSDYNEQFF.

CDR3 amino acids: CASSLRGVGNQETQYF. CDR3 in DNA: TGTGCCAGCAGCTTAAGAGGTGTTGGAAACCAAGAGACCCAGTACTTC. The genes are TRBV7-2 and TRBJ2-5, with D uncertain. The germline CDR1 and CDR2 sequences are SGHTA and FQGNSA. Trimming shortened V by 2 bases and J by 0 bases, and 13 bases separated the two germline ends. The CDR3 sequence is 16 residues long.

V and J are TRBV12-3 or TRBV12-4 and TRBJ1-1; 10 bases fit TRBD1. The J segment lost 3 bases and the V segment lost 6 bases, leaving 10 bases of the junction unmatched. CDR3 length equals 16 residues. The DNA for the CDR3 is TGTGCCAGCAGGACTGGGACAGGGGAGTCCCACACTGAAGCTTTCTTT. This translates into CASRTGTGESHTEAFF.

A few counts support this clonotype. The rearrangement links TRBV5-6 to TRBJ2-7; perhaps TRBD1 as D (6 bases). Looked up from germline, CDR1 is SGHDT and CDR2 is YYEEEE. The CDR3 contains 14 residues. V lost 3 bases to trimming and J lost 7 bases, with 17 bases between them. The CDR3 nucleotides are TGTGCCAGCAGCTGGGGCACAGGGTCTGAAGAGCAGTACTTC. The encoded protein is CASSWGTGSEEQYF.

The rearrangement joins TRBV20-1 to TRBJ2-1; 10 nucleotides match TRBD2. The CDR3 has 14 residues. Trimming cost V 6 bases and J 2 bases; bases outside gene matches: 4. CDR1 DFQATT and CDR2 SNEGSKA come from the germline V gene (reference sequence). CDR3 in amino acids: CSAELAGPYNEQFF. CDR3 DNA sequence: TGCAGTGCCGAACTAGCGGGACCCTACAATGAGCAGTTCTTC.

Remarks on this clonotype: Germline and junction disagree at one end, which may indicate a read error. The CDR3 DNA is TGTGCCAGCAGTTCCCGGCACCTATCTGAAAGACTGTTTTTT. It is translated as CASSSRHLSERLFF. This sequence joins TRBV28 and TRBJ1-4; D is uncertain. CDR1 is MDHEN and CDR2 is SYDVKM in the germline V gene. The CDR3 has 14 amino acids.

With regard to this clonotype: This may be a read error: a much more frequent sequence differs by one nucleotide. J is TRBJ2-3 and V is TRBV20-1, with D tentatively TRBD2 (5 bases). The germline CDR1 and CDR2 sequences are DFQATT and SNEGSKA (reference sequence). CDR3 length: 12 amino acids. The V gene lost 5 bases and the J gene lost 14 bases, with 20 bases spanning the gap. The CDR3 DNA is TGCAGTGCTGCCAGTAACACCGGGGAGCTGTATTTT. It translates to CSAASNTGELYF.

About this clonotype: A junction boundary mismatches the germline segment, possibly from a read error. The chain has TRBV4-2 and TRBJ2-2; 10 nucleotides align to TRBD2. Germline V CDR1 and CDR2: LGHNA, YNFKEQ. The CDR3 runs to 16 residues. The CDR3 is CASSQPGLANTRELFF. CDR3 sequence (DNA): TGTGCCAGCAGCCAACCGGGACTAGCGAACACCAGGGAGCTGTTTTTT.

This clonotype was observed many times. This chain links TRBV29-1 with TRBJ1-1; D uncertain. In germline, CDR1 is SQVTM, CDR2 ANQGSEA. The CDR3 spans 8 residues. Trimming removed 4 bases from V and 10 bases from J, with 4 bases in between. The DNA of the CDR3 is TGCAGCGTTGGGACAGCTTTCTTT. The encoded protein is CSVGTAFF.

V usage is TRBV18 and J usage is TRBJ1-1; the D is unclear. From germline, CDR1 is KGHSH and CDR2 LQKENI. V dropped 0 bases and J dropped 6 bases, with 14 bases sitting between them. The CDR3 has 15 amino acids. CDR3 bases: TGTGCCAGCTCACCACCGCGACTCTCTAGGGCTGAAGCTTTCTTT. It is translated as CASSPPRLSRAEAFF.

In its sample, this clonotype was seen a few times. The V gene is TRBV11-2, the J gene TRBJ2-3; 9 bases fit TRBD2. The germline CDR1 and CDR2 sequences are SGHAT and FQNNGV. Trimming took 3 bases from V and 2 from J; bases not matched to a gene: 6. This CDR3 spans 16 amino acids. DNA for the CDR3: TGTGCCAGCAGCTTTCGGCTAGCGGGATACACAGATACGCAGTATTTT. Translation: CASSFRLAGYTDTQYF.

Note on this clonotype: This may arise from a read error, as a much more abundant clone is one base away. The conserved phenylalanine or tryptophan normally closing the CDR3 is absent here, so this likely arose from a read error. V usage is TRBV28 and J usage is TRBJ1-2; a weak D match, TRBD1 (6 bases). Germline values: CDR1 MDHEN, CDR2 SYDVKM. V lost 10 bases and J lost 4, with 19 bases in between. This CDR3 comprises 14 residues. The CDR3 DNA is TGTGCCACCGGGGGTGGGGGGCCGGGCTATGGCTACACCCTC. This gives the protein CATGGGGPGYGYTL.

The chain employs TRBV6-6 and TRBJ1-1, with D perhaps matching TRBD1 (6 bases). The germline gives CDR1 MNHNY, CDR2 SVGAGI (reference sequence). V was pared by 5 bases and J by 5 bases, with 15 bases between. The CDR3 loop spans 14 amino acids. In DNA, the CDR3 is TGTGCCAGCAGTCACCGGAGGAGGGGGACTGAAGCTTTCTTT. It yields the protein CASSHRRRGTEAFF.

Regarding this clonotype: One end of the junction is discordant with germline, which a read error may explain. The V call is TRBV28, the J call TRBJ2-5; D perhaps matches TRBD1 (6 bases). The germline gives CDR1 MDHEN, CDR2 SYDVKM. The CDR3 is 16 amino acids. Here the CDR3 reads CSSSLPGTWIRETQYF. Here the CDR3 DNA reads TGTTCCAGCAGTTTACCCGGGACATGGATACGAGAGACCCAGTACTTC.

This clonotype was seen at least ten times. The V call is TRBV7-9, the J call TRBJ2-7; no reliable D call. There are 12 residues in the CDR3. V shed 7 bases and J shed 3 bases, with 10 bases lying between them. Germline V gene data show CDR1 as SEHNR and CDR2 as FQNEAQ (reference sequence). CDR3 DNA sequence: TGTGCCAGCACAATAACCCTCTACGAGCAGTACTTC. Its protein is CASTITLYEQYF.

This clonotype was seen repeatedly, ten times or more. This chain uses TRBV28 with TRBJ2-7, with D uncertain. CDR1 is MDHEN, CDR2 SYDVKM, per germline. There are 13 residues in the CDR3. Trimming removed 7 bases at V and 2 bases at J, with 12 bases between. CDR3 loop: CASTNTFPYEQYF. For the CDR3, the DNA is TGTGCCAGCACGAACACTTTTCCCTACGAGCAGTACTTC.